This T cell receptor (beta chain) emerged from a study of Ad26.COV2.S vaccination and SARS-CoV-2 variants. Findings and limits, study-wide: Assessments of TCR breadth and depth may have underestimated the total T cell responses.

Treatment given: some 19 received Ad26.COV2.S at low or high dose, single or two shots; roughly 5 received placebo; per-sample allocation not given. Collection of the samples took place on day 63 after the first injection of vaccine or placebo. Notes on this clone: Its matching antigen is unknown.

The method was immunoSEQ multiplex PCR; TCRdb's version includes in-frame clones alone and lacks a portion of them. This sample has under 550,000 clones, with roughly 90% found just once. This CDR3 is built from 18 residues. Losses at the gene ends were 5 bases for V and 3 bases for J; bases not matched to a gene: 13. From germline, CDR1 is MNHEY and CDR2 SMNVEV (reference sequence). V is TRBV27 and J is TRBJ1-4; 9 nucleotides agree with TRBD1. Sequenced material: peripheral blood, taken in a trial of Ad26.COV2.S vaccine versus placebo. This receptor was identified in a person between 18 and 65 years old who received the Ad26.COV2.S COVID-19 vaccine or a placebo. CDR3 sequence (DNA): TGTGCCAGCAGTGGCGACAGGGGGTCTATTAGATCTAATGAAAAACTGTTTTTT. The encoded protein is CASSGDRGSIRSNEKLFF.